The 25 T cell receptor beta chains given below trace back to one sample, sequenced in a study of blood T cell repertoires in COVID-19. Method: immunoSEQ multiplex PCR; TCRdb's copy keeps in-frame clones and lacks some. Among 150,000 to 200,000 clones listed, around 85% were seen once. Sequencing was carried out using peripheral blood. The receptors originated from a middle-aged man with active or convalescent COVID-19.

This clone has more than one count but fewer than ten. The gene calls are TRBV3-1 (or the pseudogene TRBV3-2) and TRBJ1-2, with a weak D call TRBD1 (5 bases). The CDR3 extends over 18 amino acids. V was shortened by 0 bases and J by 2 bases, with 19 bases between the two germline ends. Germline loops: CDR1 LGHDT, CDR2 YNNKEL (reference sequence). The CDR3 loop reads CASSQDPGREAINYGYTF. In DNA, the CDR3 is TGTGCCAGCAGCCAAGATCCGGGCAGGGAGGCTATAAACTATGGCTACACCTTC.

The rearrangement uses TRBV11-2 and TRBJ1-1; the D gene is possibly TRBD1 (6 bases). The V gene lost 4 bases and the J gene lost 5 bases, with 14 bases spanning the gap. CDR3 length equals 14 residues. Germline V gene data show CDR1 as SGHAT and CDR2 as FQNNGV. CDR3 nucleotides: TGTGCCAGCAGCTCGGAAGGGGGTTGGACTGAAGCTTTCTTT. It codes for CASSSEGGWTEAFF.

This rearrangement joins TRBV5-4 to TRBJ2-5, with 10 bases lining up with TRBD1. Germline CDR1 and CDR2: SGHNT and YYREEE (reference sequence). This CDR3 has 15 amino acids. The trim removed 3 bases at V and 3 bases at J, leaving 5 bases unmatched. As DNA, the CDR3 is TGTGCCAGCAGCTCTCCAGGGACAGGGGAAGAGACCCAGTACTTC. The encoded protein is CASSSPGTGEETQYF.

The V call is TRBV7-9, the J call TRBJ1-6; D ambiguous. Trimming took off 2 bases at V and 7 bases at J, with 6 bases between the two ends. The CDR3 totals 13 residues. Germline assignment: CDR1 SEHNR and CDR2 FQNEAQ (reference sequence). The CDR3 sequence: CASSLMENSPLHF. The CDR3 DNA reads TGTGCCAGCAGCTTAATGGAGAATTCACCCCTCCACTTT.

This chain joins TRBV6-1 and TRBJ2-2; D not certain. V lost 3 bases and J lost 2, with 16 bases in between. Germline V gene data show CDR1 as MNHNS and CDR2 as SASEGT. The CDR3 contains 17 residues. CDR3 residues: CASSDSRKKLNTGELFF. Written as DNA, the CDR3 is TGTGCCAGCAGTGATAGCCGGAAAAAACTTAACACCGGGGAGCTGTTTTTT.

The chain employs TRBV5-6 and TRBJ2-5; possibly TRBD2 for D (6 bases). Trimming took 0 bases from V and 3 from J, leaving 21 bases between them. This CDR3 region has 18 residues. From germline, CDR1 is SGHDT and CDR2 YYEEEE. The CDR3 spells CASSLARGLLGGKETQYF. Written as DNA, the CDR3 is TGTGCCAGCAGCTTGGCTCGGGGGTTACTCGGTGGTAAAGAGACCCAGTACTTC.

This rearrangement joins TRBV4-1 to TRBJ2-2, with TRBD2 identical over 12 bases. The CDR3 sequence is 18 residues long. The J segment lost 2 bases and the V segment lost 3 bases, leaving 7 bases of the junction unmatched. Germline V gives CDR1 MGHRA, CDR2 YSYEKL. The CDR3 loop reads CASSHPGTSGPNTGELFF. The CDR3 DNA is TGCGCCAGCAGCCACCCAGGGACTAGCGGGCCTAACACCGGGGAGCTGTTTTTT.

Turning to this clone: An end of the junction differs from the germline gene, which may be a read error. The chain is built from TRBV20-1 and TRBJ2-3, with no clear D. CDR3 length: 10 residues. The V gene's germline CDR1 is DFQATT and CDR2 SNEGSKA (reference sequence). The CDR3 sequence: CSASKDTQYF. CDR3 bases: TGCAGTGCTAGCAAAGATACGCAGTATTTT.

The CDR3 DNA is TGTGCCAGCAGCTTAGTGGGGACAGAGTACAATGAGCAGTTCTTC. It encodes CASSLVGTEYNEQFF. The V gene is TRBV7-2, the J gene TRBJ2-1; 7 bases agree with TRBD1. CDR3 size: 15 residues. The V gene's germline CDR1 is SGHTA and CDR2 FQGNSA. V gave up 1 base and J gave up 4 bases; unmatched junction bases: 4.

The gene calls are TRBV19 and TRBJ2-7, with TRBD1 as a possible D gene (6 bases). Deletions cut 3 bases from V and 3 bases from J, with 15 bases between. Germline-derived CDR1 and CDR2 are LNHDA and SQIVND (reference sequence). This CDR3 has 15 residues. The CDR3 DNA is TGTGCCAGTAGTATTAAGGGGGACCACGGCTACGAGCAGTACTTC. Its protein product is CASSIKGDHGYEQYF.

This chain links TRBV5-1 with TRBJ2-1; 11 bases align to TRBD2. Trimming took 0 bases from V and 4 from J; bases not matched to a gene: 3. The CDR3 sequence is 16 residues long. CDR1 is SGHRS and CDR2 is YFSETQ in the germline V gene. The CDR3 loop is CASSLVLAGGYNEQFF. The CDR3 DNA reads TGCGCCAGCAGCTTGGTCCTAGCGGGAGGTTACAATGAGCAGTTCTTC.

The chain employs TRBV2 and TRBJ1-2; 10 bases match TRBD1. CDR1 SNHLY and CDR2 FYNNEI come from the germline V gene. J gave up 1 base and V 7 bases, and 9 bases lay outside the gene matches. The length of the CDR3 is 16 residues. Here the CDR3 reads CASIRDRGQFNYGYTF. DNA of the CDR3: TGTGCCAGCATTAGGGACAGGGGACAATTTAACTATGGCTACACCTTC.

The chain has TRBV24-1 and TRBJ2-3; 8 bases align to TRBD1. CDR3 length: 16 amino acids. The J segment lost 1 base and the V segment lost 6 bases, leaving 8 bases of the junction unmatched. Germline CDR1 reads KGHDR; CDR2 reads SFDVKD. The DNA for the CDR3 is TGTGCCACCAGTTCAGGGGGCGGTTTCGGCACAGATACGCAGTATTTT. It translates to CATSSGGGFGTDTQYF.

The V call is TRBV5-1, the J call TRBJ2-1; the match to TRBD2 covers 9 bases. The CDR3 totals 15 residues. The germline V gene encodes CDR1 SGHRS and CDR2 YFSETQ. Trimming cost V 0 bases and J 8 bases; bases outside gene matches: 6. CDR3: CASSLVAGGPDEQFF. DNA for the CDR3: TGCGCCAGCAGCTTGGTGGCGGGAGGGCCCGATGAGCAGTTCTTC.

This rearrangement joins TRBV21-1 to TRBJ1-5; the table's D call TRBD1 went unverified against the DNA. TRBV21-1 is annotated as a pseudogene. The CDR3 runs 17 residues. The CDR3 spells CASSNTGVLGFHQPQHF. The CDR3 nucleotides read TGTGCCAGCAGCAACACAGGGGTCCTAGGGTTTCATCAGCCCCAGCATTTT.

V is TRBV7-9 and J is TRBJ1-5; D gene uncertain. This CDR3 has 15 residues. Germline CDR1 SEHNR, CDR2 FQNEAQ (reference sequence). The V end was cut by 1 base, the J end by 5 bases, with 12 bases between. The CDR3 is CASSLDSGSHQPQHF. In DNA form, the CDR3 reads TGTGCCAGCAGCTTAGATTCTGGGAGCCATCAGCCCCAGCATTTT.

V and J are TRBV5-1 and TRBJ1-4; D gene uncertain. This CDR3 spans 14 amino acids. V was cut by 5 bases and J by 3 bases, with 11 bases left in between. Per the germline V gene, CDR1 is SGHRS and CDR2 is YFSETQ. The CDR3 is CASRAAVPNEKLFF. The CDR3 DNA sequence: TGCGCCAGCAGAGCGGCAGTTCCTAATGAAAAACTGTTTTTT.

This chain joins TRBV7-2 and TRBJ1-1; no clear D gene. Germline V gene lookup returns CDR1 SGHTA and CDR2 FQGNSA. V shed 4 bases and J shed 1 base, with 10 bases lying between them. This CDR3 region has 14 residues. CDR3 loop: CASSSHDKNTEAFF. CDR3 bases: TGTGCCAGCAGCTCTCATGACAAGAACACTGAAGCTTTCTTT.

V and J are TRBV3-1 (or the pseudogene TRBV3-2) and TRBJ2-2; TRBD2 matches at 9 bases. Germline values: CDR1 LGHDT, CDR2 YNNKEL (reference sequence). After removal of 6 bases from V and 2 bases from J, the junction contained 7 bases not matched to a gene. The CDR3 runs to 16 residues. CDR3 sequence: CASRTLAGLNTGELFF. CDR3 in DNA: TGTGCCAGCAGAACTCTAGCGGGACTAAACACCGGGGAGCTGTTTTTT.

The CDR3 loop reads CASSPPGLELYEQYF. The DNA for the CDR3 is TGTGCCAGCTCACCGCCGGGACTAGAGTTGTACGAGCAGTACTTC. The V gene is TRBV18, the J gene TRBJ2-7; 8 nucleotides align to TRBD2. The CDR3 length is 15 residues. V lost 3 bases, J lost 4 bases, and 8 bases stayed unmatched. Germline V lookup: CDR1 KGHSH, CDR2 LQKENI.

V usage is TRBV3-1 (or the pseudogene TRBV3-2) and J usage is TRBJ2-2; the match to TRBD2 covers 9 bases. The CDR3 spans 15 residues. In germline, CDR1 is LGHDT, CDR2 YNNKEL (reference sequence). V was pared by 4 bases and J by 3 bases, with 3 bases of the junction left unmatched. The CDR3 region has the DNA TGTGCCAGCAGCCCGGAGCGGGAGGACACCGGGGAGCTGTTTTTT. It encodes CASSPEREDTGELFF.

This clone was observed a single time. V usage is TRBV4-2 and J usage is TRBJ1-5, with D possibly matching TRBD1 (5 bases). This CDR3 has 15 amino acids. CDR1 is LGHNA and CDR2 is YNFKEQ in the germline V gene. V was clipped by 0 bases and J by 7 bases, with 13 bases between them. The CDR3 loop is CASSQDSGGGQPQHF. The CDR3 DNA reads as TGTGCCAGCAGCCAAGATAGCGGGGGGGGACAGCCCCAGCATTTT.

The chain joins TRBV6-2 or TRBV6-3 to TRBJ2-7; possible D gene TRBD2, 6 bases. The CDR3 covers 13 residues. Trimming cost V 5 bases and J 2 bases, with 10 bases left between them. Per germline, CDR1 MNHEY and CDR2 SVGEGT. The chain's CDR3 is CASSPAGTYEQYF. CDR3 sequence (DNA): TGTGCCAGCAGTCCGGCGGGAACCTACGAGCAGTACTTC.

CDR3 residues: CASSRGRVETQYF. In DNA form, the CDR3 reads TGTGCCAGCAGTCGGGGAAGAGTGGAGACCCAGTACTTC. The V gene is TRBV7-2, the J gene TRBJ2-5, with D maybe TRBD2 (5 bases). Trimming pared 6 bases from V and 5 bases from J, leaving 13 bases between. CDR3 length: 13 amino acids. CDR1 is SGHTA, CDR2 FQGNSA, per germline.

The V call is TRBV7-8, the J call TRBJ1-5; maybe TRBD1 (6 bases). The V gene lost 5 bases and the J gene lost 3 bases, with 17 bases spanning the gap. There are 16 residues in the CDR3. Germline lookup yields CDR1 SGHVS and CDR2 FQNEAQ. CDR3 coding DNA: TGTGCCAGCAGCCGAGGACAGAACCTTGTCAATCAGCCCCAGCATTTT. Its protein is CASSRGQNLVNQPQHF. The variable domain in full, completed from reference TRBV7-8 and TRBJ1-5, reads GAGVSQSPRYKVAKRGQDVALRCDPISGHVSLFWYQQALGQGPEFLTYFQNEAQLDKSGLPSDRFFAERPEGSVSTLKIQRTQQEDSAVYLCASSRGQNLVNQPQHFGDGTRLSIL.